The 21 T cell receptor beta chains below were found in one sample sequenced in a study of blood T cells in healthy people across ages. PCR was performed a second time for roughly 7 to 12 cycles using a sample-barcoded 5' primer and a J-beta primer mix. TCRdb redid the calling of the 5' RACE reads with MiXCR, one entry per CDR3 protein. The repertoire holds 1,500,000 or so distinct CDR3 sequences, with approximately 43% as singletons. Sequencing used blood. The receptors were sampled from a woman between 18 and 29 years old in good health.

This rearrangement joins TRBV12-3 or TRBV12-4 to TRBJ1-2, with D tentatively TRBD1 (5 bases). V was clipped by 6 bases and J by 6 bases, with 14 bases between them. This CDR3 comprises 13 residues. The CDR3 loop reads CASRFEGNDGYTF. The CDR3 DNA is TGTGCCAGCAGGTTCGAGGGGAACGATGGCTACACCTTC.

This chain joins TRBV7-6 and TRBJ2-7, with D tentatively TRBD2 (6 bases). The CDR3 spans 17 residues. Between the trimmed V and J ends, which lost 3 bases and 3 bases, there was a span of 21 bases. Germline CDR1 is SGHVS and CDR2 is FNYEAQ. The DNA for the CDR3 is TGTGCCAGCAGCTTTTCGACTGACGCGGGACTGGTCTACGAGCAGTACTTC. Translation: CASSFSTDAGLVYEQYF. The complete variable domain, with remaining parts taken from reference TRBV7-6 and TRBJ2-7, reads GAGVSQSPRYKVTKRGQDVALRCDPISGHVSLYWYRQALGQGPEFLTYFNYEAQQDKSGLPNDRFSAERPEGSISTLTIQRTEQRDSAMYRCASSFSTDAGLVYEQYFGPGTRLTVT.

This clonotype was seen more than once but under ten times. CDR3 amino acids: CASSDEGSSYEQYF. The CDR3 DNA follows: TGTGCCAGCAGCGACGAGGGGAGCTCCTACGAGCAGTACTTC. The J gene is TRBJ2-7, the V gene TRBV7-2; D possibly matches TRBD1 or TRBD2 (5 bases each). V lost 5 bases, J lost 0 bases, and 11 bases lay in between. The CDR3 loop spans 14 amino acids. CDR1 and CDR2 from the germline V gene are SGHTA and FQGNSA.

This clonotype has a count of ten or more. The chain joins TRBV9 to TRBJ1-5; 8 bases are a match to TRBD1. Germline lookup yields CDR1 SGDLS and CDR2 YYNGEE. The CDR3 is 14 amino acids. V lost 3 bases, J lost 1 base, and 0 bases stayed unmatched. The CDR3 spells CASSGQGSNQPQHF. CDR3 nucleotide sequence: TGTGCCAGCAGCGGACAGGGGAGCAATCAGCCCCAGCATTTT.

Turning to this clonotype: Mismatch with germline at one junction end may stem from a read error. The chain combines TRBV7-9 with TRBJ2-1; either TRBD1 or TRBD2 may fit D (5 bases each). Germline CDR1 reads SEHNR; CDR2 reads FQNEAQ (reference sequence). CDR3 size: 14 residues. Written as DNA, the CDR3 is TGTGCCGGCAGCTTTCGCCGGTCGGGGCAGGAGCAGTTCTTC. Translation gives CAGSFRRSGQEQFF.

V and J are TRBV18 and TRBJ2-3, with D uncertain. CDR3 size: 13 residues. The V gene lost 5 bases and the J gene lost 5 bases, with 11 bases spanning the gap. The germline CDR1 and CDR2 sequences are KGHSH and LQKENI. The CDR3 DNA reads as TGTGCCAGCTCATCACGACTTGTAGATACGCAGTATTTT. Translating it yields CASSSRLVDTQYF.

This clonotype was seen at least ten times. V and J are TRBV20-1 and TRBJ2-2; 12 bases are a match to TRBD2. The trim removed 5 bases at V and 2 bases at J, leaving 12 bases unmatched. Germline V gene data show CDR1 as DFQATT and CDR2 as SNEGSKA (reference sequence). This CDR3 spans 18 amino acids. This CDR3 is CSAFASGGAIYNTGELFF. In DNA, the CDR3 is TGCAGTGCTTTCGCTAGCGGGGGGGCCATCTATAACACCGGGGAGCTGTTTTTT.

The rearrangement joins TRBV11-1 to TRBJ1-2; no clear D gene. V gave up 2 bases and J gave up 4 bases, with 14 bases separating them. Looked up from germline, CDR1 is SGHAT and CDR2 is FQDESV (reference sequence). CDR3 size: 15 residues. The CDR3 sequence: CASSLTAGLSYGYTF. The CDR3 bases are TGTGCCAGCAGCTTAACGGCTGGACTTTCCTATGGCTACACCTTC.

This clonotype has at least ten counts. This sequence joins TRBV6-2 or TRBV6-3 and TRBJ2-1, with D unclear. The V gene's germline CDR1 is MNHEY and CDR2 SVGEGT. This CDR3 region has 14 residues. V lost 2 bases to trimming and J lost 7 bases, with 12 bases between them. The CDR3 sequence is CASSYQSAVNEQFF. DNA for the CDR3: TGTGCCAGCAGTTACCAGTCTGCGGTTAATGAGCAGTTCTTC.

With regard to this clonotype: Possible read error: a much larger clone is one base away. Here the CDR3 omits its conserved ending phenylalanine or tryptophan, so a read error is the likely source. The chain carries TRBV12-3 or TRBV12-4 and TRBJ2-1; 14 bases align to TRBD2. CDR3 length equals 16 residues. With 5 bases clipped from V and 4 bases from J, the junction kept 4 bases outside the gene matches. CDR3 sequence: CASSVGLAGGYNEQFL. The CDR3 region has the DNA TGTGCCAGCAGTGTAGGACTAGCGGGGGGTTACAATGAGCAGTTCTTA.

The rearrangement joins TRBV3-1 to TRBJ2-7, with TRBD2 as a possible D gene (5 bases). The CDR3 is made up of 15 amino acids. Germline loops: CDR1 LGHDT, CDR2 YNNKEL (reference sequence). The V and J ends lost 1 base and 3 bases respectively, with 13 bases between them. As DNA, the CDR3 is TGTGCCAGCAGCCAAGCGGGGTCCAACAACTACGAGCAGTACTTC. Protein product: CASSQAGSNNYEQYF.

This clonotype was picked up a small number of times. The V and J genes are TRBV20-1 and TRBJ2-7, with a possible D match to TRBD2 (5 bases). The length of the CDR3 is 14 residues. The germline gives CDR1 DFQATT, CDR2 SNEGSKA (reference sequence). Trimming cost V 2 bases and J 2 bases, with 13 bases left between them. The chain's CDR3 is CSARLPGYPYEQYF. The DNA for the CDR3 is TGCAGTGCTAGACTCCCGGGATACCCCTACGAGCAGTACTTC.

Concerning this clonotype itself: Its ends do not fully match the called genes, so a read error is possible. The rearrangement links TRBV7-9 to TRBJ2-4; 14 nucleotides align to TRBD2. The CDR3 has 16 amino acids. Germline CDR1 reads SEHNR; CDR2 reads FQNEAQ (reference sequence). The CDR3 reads CVSSRRLAGGRWEQYF. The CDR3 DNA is TGTGTCAGCAGCCGTCGACTAGCGGGAGGGCGATGGGAGCAGTACTTC.

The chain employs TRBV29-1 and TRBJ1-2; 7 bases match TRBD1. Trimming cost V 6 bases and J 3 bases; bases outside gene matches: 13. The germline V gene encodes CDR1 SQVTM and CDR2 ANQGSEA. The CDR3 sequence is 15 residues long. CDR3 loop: CSVRGGGGMDYGYTF. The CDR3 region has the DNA TGCAGCGTCCGAGGGGGCGGGGGGATGGACTATGGCTACACCTTC.

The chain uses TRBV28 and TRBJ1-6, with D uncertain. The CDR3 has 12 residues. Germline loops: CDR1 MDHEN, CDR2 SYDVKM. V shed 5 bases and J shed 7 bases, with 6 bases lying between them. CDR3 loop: CASSARNSPLHF. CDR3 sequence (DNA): TGTGCCAGCAGTGCCCGGAATTCACCCCTCCACTTT.

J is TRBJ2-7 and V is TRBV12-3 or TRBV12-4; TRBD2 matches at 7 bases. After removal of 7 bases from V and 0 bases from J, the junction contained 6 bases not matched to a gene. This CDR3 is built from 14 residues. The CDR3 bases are TGTGCCAGCAAGCTGGAGCGGGACTCCTACGAGCAGTACTTC. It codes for CASKLERDSYEQYF.

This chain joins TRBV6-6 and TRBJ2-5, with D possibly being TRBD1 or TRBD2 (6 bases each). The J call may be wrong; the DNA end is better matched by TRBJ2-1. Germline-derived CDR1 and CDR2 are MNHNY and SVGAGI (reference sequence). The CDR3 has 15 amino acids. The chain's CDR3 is CASSQTGPGEETQFF. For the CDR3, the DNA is TGTGCCAGCAGTCAGACAGGACCGGGGGAAGAGACCCAGTTCTTC.

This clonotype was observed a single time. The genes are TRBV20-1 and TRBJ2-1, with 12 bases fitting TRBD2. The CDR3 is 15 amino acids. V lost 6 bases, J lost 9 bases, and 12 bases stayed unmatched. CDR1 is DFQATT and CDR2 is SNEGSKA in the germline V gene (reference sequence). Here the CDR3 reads CSASLTSGSPREQFF. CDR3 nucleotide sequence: TGCAGTGCCAGCCTGACTAGCGGGAGCCCCCGTGAGCAGTTCTTC.

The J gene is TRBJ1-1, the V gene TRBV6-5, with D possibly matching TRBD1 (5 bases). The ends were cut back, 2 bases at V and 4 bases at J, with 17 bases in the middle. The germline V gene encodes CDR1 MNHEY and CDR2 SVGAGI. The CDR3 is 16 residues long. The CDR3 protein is CASSYSVGRESTEAFF. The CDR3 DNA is TGTGCCAGCAGTTACAGCGTTGGCAGGGAGAGCACTGAAGCTTTCTTT.

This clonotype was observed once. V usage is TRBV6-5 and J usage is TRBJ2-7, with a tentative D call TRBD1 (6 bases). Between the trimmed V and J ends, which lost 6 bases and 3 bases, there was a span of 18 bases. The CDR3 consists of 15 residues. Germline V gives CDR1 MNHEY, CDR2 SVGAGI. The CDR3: CASSRFNPRGYEQYF. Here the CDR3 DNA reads TGTGCCAGCAGCCGATTCAACCCCAGGGGCTACGAGCAGTACTTC.

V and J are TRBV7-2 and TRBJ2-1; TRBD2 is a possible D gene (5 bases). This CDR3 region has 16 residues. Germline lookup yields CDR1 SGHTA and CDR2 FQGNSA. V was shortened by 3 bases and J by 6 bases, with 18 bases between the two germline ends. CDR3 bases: TGTGCCAGCAGCTTGTTTGCGGACTCCTACCTCAATGAGCAGTTCTTC. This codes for CASSLFADSYLNEQFF.